This T cell receptor beta chain was retrieved from a study of T-cell reconstitution after alpha-beta-depleted transplantation in children. This clonotype appeared a few times. Unique molecular identifiers were used to barcode this TCRbeta library. TCRdb reprocessed the PCR reads via MiXCR and lists one record per CDR3 protein. The sample lists about 980,000 distinct CDR3 sequences; around 30% were seen once. The clonotype was recovered from a boy under two years old who had a stem cell transplant for SCID, so the T cells may come from the graft donor. The material was PBMCs, mostly from graft donor cells, obtained 360 days after TCRalphabeta/CD19-depleted stem cell transplant.

The CDR3 region has the DNA TGTGCCAGCAGCCCTTACAGGGTATGGGGGACTGAAGCTTTCTTT. It is translated as CASSPYRVWGTEAFF. The chain uses TRBV7-4 and TRBJ1-1, with a possible D match to TRBD1 (6 bases). Germline V gene data show CDR1 as SGHVT and CDR2 as SQSDAQ. This CDR3 spans 15 amino acids. Trimming removed 5 bases at V and 5 bases at J, with 18 bases between.